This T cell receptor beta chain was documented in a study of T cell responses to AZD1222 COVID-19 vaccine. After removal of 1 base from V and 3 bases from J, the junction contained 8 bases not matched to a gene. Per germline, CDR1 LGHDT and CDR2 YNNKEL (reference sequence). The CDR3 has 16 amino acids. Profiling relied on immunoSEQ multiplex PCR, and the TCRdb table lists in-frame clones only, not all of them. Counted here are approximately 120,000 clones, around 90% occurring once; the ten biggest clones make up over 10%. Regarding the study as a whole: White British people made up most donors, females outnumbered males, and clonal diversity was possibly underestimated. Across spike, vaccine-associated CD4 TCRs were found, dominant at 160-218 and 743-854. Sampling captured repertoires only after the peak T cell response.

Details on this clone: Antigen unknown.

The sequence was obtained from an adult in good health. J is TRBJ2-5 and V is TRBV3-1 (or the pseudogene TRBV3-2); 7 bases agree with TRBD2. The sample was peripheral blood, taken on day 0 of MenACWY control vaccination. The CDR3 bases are TGTGCCAGCAGCCAAGGGTCCGGGGCGGGGGAAGAGACCCAGTACTTC. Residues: CASSQGSGAGEETQYF.